This T cell receptor beta chain was sequenced in a study of T cell repertoires in cytomegalovirus infection. On this clonotype: Its antigen remains unidentified. Being one base from a much bigger clone, this may be a read error.

TCRdb redid the calling of the reads with MiXCR, one entry per CDR3 protein. This table holds approximately 1,000,000 distinct CDR3 sequences, 25% to 40% found once. V gave up 5 bases and J gave up 7 bases; unmatched junction bases: 16. Germline V lookup: CDR1 SGHTA, CDR2 FQGNSA. CDR3 size: 17 residues. The receptor's source is a human donor in good health (CMV status not recorded). Some clones in this sample may be carry-over from other donors' samples. The material was cultured CD8+ T cells from PBMCs, obtained from culture after CMV antigen stimulation. The chain uses TRBV7-2 and TRBJ2-3, with TRBD1 matching 9 bases. CDR3 nucleotide sequence: TGTGCCAGCAGCATCACGCCTGTGGGACAGGGTCCATATACGCAGTATTTT. Residues: CASSITPVGQGPYTQYF.